This TCR beta chain was sequenced in a study of glioma-infiltrating T cells. CDR1 and CDR2 from the germline V gene are MNHEY and SMNVEV (reference sequence). Trimming left V 3 bases short and J 3 bases short, with 12 bases between. The CDR3 totals 15 residues. This clonotype is large within its sample. Amplification of TCR alpha and beta CDR3 regions from RNA used iRepertoire nested multiplex PCR. TCRdb fed the multiplex PCR reads into MiXCR, producing one record per CDR3 protein. The top ten clones hold 36% of a sample with 1,500 to 2,000 distinct CDR3 sequences, about 30% of them seen once. The chain couples TRBV27 to TRBJ1-5; D unclear. The sequenced material came from glioma tissue, nonneoplastic brain tissue, or PBMCs (not recorded which). The sequence was collected from a human donor with low-grade glioma or glioblastoma, undergoing nonglioma brain surgery, or in good health (not recorded which). The CDR3 DNA follows: TGTGCCAGCAGTTTCAATTCCCGACCCAATCAGCCCCAGCATTTT. Translated, it gives CASSFNSRPNQPQHF.